Below, 12 T cell receptor beta chains from the same sample are listed, as sequenced in a study of blood T cell repertoires in COVID-19. The table came from immunoSEQ multiplex PCR; TCRdb's copy has only in-frame clones and leaves some out. The sample has approximately 75,000 clones, 80% to 90% seen once. What was sequenced was peripheral blood. The receptor set was obtained from a man in his 60s with acute or convalescent COVID-19.

The J gene is TRBJ1-5, the V gene TRBV5-6; the match to TRBD1 covers 9 bases. The CDR3 runs to 14 residues. The ends lost 2 bases at V and 7 bases at J; junction bases unmatched: 4. CDR1 SGHDT and CDR2 YYEEEE come from the germline V gene. The CDR3 region is CASSLQGALQPQHF. The CDR3 DNA is TGTGCCAGCAGCTTACAGGGGGCATTGCAGCCCCAGCATTTT.

The gene calls are TRBV5-1 and TRBJ1-6; unclear D gene. CDR1 and CDR2 (germline): SGHRS, YFSETQ. This CDR3 region has 16 residues. Trimming removed 4 bases at V and 0 bases at J, with 11 bases between. In DNA form, the CDR3 reads TGCGCCAGCAGCCTACAGACGAGCTCCTATAATTCACCCCTCCACTTT. This translates into CASSLQTSSYNSPLHF.

The chain has TRBV6-1 and TRBJ2-1, with D tentatively TRBD2 (5 bases). CDR1 is MNHNS, CDR2 SASEGT, per germline. The CDR3 is made up of 14 amino acids. V dropped 3 bases and J dropped 4 bases, with 10 bases sitting between them. The CDR3 reads CASSDPRGYNEQFF. Written as DNA, the CDR3 is TGTGCCAGCAGTGACCCCCGGGGATACAATGAGCAGTTCTTC.

The table lists this clone with a few counts. The rearrangement joins TRBV5-4 to TRBJ1-6; 7 bases map to TRBD1. This CDR3 has 14 amino acids. The germline gives CDR1 SGHNT, CDR2 YYREEE (reference sequence). The V segment lost 1 base and the J segment 7 bases; nucleotides outside the gene matches: 2. The CDR3 DNA reads TGTGCCAGCAGCTTGCCGGGACAGAATTCACCCCTCCACTTT. Protein product: CASSLPGQNSPLHF.

This clone was detected a few times. The DNA for the CDR3 is TGTGCCTGGTCCAACAGTGTAAATGGCTACACCTTC. This sequence encodes CAWSNSVNGYTF. This rearrangement joins TRBV30 to TRBJ1-2; D remains ambiguous. V shed 5 bases and J shed 6 bases, with 13 bases lying between them. CDR3 length: 12 residues. Germline V gene lookup returns CDR1 GTSNPN and CDR2 SVGIG (reference sequence).

The gene calls are TRBV18 and TRBJ1-1; 7 bases map to TRBD1. CDR3 length: 15 amino acids. CDR1 and CDR2 (germline): KGHSH, LQKENI. V was clipped by 3 bases and J by 7 bases; unmatched bases: 11. This CDR3 reads CASSPNSGQSNEAFF. CDR3 bases: TGTGCCAGCTCACCGAACTCGGGACAGTCGAATGAAGCTTTCTTT.

This clone appeared a single time. The rearrangement links TRBV5-1 to TRBJ2-3; 9 nucleotides line up with TRBD2. The CDR3 consists of 14 residues. Germline lookup yields CDR1 SGHRS and CDR2 YFSETQ. The J segment lost 4 bases and the V segment lost 5 bases, leaving 5 bases of the junction unmatched. This CDR3 is CASRGGGAADTQYF. The CDR3 DNA follows: TGCGCCAGCAGGGGCGGGGGGGCCGCAGATACGCAGTATTTT.

The chain uses TRBV11-2 and TRBJ2-7, with 7 bases aligning to TRBD1. This CDR3 has 14 residues. Per the germline V gene, CDR1 is SGHAT and CDR2 is FQNNGV. V lost 4 bases, J lost 0 bases, and 3 bases stayed unmatched. CDR3 DNA sequence: TGTGCCAGCAGCTACACAGGGGTCTCCTACGAGCAGTACTTC. Amino acid sequence: CASSYTGVSYEQYF.

This chain connects TRBV10-1 to TRBJ2-5; the match to TRBD2 covers 8 bases. The CDR3 consists of 16 residues. V dropped 3 bases and J dropped 5; count of bases not matched to a gene: 11. Germline V gene sequence: CDR1 WNHNN, CDR2 SYGVQD (reference sequence). CDR3 DNA: TGCGCCAGCAGTGACCAACGGGCGGGAGGAGGGGAGACCCAGTACTTC. Amino acid sequence: CASSDQRAGGGETQYF.

About this clone: This sample also contains other DNA sequences that code for the same CDR3. V is TRBV7-3 and J is TRBJ2-2, with 12 positions matching TRBD2. V gave up 4 bases and J gave up 3 bases; unmatched junction bases: 6. Germline CDR1 SGHTA, CDR2 FQGTGA. The CDR3 sequence is 17 residues long. DNA for the CDR3: TGTGCCAGCAGCTCTCTAGCGGGAGGGCCAGACACCGGGGAGCTGTTTTTT. Translation: CASSSLAGGPDTGELFF.

This chain links TRBV6-1 with TRBJ2-3; D gene uncertain. The V end was cut by 3 bases, the J end by 2 bases, with 3 bases between. CDR1 is MNHNS, CDR2 SASEGT, per germline. This CDR3 region has 12 residues. CDR3 region: CASSDNTDTQYF. As DNA, the CDR3 is TGTGCCAGCAGTGACAACACAGATACGCAGTATTTT.

The rearrangement joins TRBV30 to TRBJ1-2; D might be TRBD1 (6 bases). This CDR3 spans 13 amino acids. V gave up 0 bases and J gave up 8 bases, with 13 bases separating them. Germline CDR1 and CDR2: GTSNPN and SVGIG (reference sequence). CDR3 DNA: TGTGCCTGGAGTGTACCAGGGGAGCGCGGCTACACCTTC. Amino acid sequence: CAWSVPGERGYTF.